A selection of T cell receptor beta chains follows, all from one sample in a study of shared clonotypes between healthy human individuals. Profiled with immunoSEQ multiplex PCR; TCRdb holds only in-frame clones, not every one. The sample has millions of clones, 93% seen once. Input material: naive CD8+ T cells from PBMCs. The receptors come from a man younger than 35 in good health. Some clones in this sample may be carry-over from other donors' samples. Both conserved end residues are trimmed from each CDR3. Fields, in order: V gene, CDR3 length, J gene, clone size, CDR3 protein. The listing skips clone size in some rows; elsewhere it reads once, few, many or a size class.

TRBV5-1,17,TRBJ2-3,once,ASSLALRGSPIPTDTQY
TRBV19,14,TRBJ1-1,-,ASSMVRHASNTEAF
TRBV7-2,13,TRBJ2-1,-,ASSPRTSVNNEQF
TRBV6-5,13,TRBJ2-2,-,ASRRTGTNTGELF
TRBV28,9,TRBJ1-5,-,ASSPNQPQH
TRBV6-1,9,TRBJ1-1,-,ASSGTAEAF
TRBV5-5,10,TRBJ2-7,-,ASSHPGGEQY
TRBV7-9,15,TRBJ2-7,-,ASSPPLRLATGYEQY
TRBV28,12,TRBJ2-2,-,ASLDRINTGELF
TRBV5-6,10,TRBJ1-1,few,ASSLGDRGAF
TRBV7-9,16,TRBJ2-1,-,ASSLAAAAGIPYNEQF
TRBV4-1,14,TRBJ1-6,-,ASSQVVVQTNSPLH
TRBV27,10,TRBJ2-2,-,ASSLNTGELF
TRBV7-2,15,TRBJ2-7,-,ASRLRLGDSQTNEQY
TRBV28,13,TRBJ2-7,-,ASRGRSGGGYEQY
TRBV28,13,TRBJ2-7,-,ASSSPRGKFYEQY
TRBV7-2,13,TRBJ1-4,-,ASSPDGATNEKLF
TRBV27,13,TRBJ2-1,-,ASRLGLALANEQF
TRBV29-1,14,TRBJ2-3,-,SVETGRVFNSDTQY
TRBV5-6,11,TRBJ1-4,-,ASSFIGDEKLF
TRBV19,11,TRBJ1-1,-,ASRNRGNTEAF
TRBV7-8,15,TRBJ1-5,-,ASSQYPGTGGRQPQH
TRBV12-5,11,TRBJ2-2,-,ASGWESGGELF
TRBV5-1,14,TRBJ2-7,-,ASSGDPGYPSYEQY
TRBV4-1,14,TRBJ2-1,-,ASSARQPNSYNEQF